A selection of T cell receptor beta chains follows, all from one sample in a study of blood T cells in healthy people across ages. In TCRdb, the 5' RACE reads were re-called with MiXCR into one record per CDR3 protein. The sample records roughly 1.6 million distinct CDR3 sequences, 30% to 40% being singletons. Sequencing was carried out using blood. The receptors were sampled from a woman in her thirties in good health. The CDR3 runs from the conserved cysteine through the conserved F or W. D genes are given only for firm matches. Only part of the rows carry a size: once, few, many, or a class if the clone is expanded.

CASSRFRDRVGETQYF	TGTGCCAGCAGCAGATTTCGGGACAGGGTAGGGGAGACCCAGTACTTC	TRBV12-3/TRBV12-4	TRBD1	few	TRBJ2-5
CASSSSAAYEQYF	TGTGCCAGCAGCTCATCAGCGGCCTACGAGCAGTACTTC	TRBV7-9	.	once	TRBJ2-7
CRVDGTFSYNEQFF	TGCAGAGTCGACGGGACTTTCTCCTACAATGAGCAGTTCTTC	TRBV29-1	.	few	TRBJ2-1
CASSLAGAITDTQYF	TGTGCCAGCAGTCTAGCGGGAGCCATCACAGATACGCAGTATTTT	TRBV12-3/TRBV12-4	TRBD2	many	TRBJ2-3
CAISESGGQGNHEQYF	TGTGCCATCAGTGAGTCCGGGGGACAGGGTAATCACGAGCAGTACTTC	TRBV10-3	TRBD1	.	TRBJ2-7
CSARNSGRTGELFF	TGCAGTGCTAGAAATAGCGGGAGGACCGGGGAGCTGTTTTTT	TRBV20-1	TRBD2	.	TRBJ2-2
CASSPTDSPLHF	TGTGCCAGCAGCCCAACCGATTCACCCCTCCACTTT	TRBV5-5	.	few	TRBJ1-6
CVSSQLPQGYNEQFF	TGCGTCAGCAGCCAACTTCCCCAGGGATACAATGAGCAGTTCTTC	TRBV4-1	.	few	TRBJ2-1
CVTSRVSGTDFTDTQYF	TGTGTCACCAGCAGAGTGAGTGGGACAGACTTCACAGATACGCAGTATTTT	TRBV15	TRBD1	.	TRBJ2-3
CASSVPGQGVRGYTF	TGTGCCAGCAGCGTTCCTGGACAGGGAGTACGGGGCTACACCTTC	TRBV9	TRBD1	few	TRBJ1-2